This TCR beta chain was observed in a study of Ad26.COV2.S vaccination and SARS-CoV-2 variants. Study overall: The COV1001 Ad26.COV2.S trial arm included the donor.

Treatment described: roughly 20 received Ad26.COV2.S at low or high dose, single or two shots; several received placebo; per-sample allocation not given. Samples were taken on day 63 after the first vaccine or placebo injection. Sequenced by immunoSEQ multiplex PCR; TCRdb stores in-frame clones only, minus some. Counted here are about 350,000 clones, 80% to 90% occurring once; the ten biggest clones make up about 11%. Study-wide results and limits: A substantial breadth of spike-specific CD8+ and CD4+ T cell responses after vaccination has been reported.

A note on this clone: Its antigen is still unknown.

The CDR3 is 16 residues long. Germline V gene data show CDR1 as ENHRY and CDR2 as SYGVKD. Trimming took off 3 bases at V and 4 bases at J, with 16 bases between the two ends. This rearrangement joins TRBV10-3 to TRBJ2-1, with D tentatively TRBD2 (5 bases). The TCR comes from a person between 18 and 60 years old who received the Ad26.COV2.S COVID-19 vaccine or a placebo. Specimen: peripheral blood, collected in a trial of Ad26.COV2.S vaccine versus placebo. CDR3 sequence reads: CAISDPGLLKYNEQFF. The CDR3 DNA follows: TGTGCCATCAGTGACCCAGGACTCCTGAAGTACAATGAGCAGTTCTTC.